This section outlines one T cell receptor (beta chain) sequence together with its context. This record belongs to a study of blood T cell repertoires in COVID-19. Study-level background: Sites across the United States, Italy and Spain contributed samples from acute and convalescent COVID-19. In each case, the material was cDNA or gDNA derived from T cells, B-cell-depleted T cells, or PBMCs.

Per the original data handling: Amplification from reference gene primers served as the basis for estimated nucleated cell counts. Some clones are missing from TCRdb's copy, which holds only in-frame ones; the method was immunoSEQ multiplex PCR. The DNA was the basis for D and trimming; V, J and clone size are from that table. The repertoire has 35,000 to 55,000 clones, more than 90% of them found once; the top ten carry 15% to 20%. Specimen: peripheral blood. This clonotype originated in a man between 65 and 85 years old with active COVID-19.

CDR3: CASRDYSGNTIYF. The CDR3 DNA sequence: TGTGCCAGCCGTGACTACTCTGGAAACACCATATATTTT. V and J are TRBV27 and TRBJ1-3; D gene ambiguous. The CDR3 runs to 13 residues. From germline, CDR1 is MNHEY and CDR2 SMNVEV (reference sequence). Trimming stripped 8 bases from V and 0 bases from J, with 8 bases between.